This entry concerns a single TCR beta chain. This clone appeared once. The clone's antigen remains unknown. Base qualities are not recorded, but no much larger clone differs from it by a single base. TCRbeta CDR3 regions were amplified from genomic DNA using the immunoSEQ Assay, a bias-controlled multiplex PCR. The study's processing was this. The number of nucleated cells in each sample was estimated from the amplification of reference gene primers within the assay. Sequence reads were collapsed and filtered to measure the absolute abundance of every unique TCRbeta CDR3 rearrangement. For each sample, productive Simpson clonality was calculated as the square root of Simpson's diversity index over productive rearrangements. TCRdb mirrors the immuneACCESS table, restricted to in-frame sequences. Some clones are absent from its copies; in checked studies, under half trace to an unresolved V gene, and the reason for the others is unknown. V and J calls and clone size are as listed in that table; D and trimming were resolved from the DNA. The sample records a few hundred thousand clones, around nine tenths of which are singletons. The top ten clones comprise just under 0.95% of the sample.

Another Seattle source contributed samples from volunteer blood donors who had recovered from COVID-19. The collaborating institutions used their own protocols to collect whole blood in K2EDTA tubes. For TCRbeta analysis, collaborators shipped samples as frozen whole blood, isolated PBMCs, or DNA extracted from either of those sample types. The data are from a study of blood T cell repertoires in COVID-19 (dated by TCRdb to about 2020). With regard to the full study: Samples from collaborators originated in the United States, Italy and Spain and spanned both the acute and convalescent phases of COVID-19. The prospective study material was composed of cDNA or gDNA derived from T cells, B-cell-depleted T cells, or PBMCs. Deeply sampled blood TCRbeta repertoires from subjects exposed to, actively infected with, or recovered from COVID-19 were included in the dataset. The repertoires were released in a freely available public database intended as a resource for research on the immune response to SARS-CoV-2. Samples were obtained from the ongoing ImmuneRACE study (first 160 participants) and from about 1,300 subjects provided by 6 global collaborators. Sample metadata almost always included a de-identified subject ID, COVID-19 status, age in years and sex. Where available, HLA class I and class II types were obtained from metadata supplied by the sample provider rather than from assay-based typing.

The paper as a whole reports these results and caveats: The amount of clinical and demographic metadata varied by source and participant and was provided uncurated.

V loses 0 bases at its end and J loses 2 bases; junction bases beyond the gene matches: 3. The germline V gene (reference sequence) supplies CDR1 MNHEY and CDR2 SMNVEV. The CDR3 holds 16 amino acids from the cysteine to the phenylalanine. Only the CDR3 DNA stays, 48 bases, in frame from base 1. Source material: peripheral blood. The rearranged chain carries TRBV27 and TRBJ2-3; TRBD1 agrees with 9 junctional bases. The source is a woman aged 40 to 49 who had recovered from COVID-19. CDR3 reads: CASSLSRTGATDTQYF. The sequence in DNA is TGTGCCAGCAGTTTATCGAGGACAGGGGCCACAGATACGCAGTATTTT.